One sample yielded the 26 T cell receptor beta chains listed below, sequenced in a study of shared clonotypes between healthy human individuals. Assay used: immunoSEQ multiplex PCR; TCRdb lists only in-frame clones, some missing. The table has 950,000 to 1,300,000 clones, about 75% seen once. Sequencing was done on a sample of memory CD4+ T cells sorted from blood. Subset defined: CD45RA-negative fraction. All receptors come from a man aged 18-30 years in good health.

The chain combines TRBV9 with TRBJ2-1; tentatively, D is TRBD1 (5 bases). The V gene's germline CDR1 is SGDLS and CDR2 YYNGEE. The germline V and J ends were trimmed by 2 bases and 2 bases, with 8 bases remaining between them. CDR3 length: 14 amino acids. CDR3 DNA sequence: TGTGCCAGCAGCGTGACAGCCACCTACAATGAGCAGTTCTTC. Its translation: CASSVTATYNEQFF.

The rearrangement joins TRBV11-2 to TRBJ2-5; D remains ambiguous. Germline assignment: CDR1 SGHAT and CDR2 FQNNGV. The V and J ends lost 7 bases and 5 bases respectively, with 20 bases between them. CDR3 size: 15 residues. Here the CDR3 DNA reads TGTGCCAGCAACTCCCTCGACGGCCGCCCGGAGACCCAGTACTTC. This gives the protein CASNSLDGRPETQYF. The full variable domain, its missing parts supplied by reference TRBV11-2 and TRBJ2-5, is EAGVAQSPRYKIIEKRQSVAFWCNPISGHATLYWYQQILGQGPKLLIQFQNNGVVDDSQLPKDRFSAERLKGVDSTLKIQPAKLEDSAVYLCASNSLDGRPETQYFGPGTRLLVL.

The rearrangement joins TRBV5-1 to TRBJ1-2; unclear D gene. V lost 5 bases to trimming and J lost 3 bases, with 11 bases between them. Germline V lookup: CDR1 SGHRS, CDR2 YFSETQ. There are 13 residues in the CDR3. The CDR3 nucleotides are TGCGCCAGCAGTCCCGGGGAGTACTATGGCTACACCTTC. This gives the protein CASSPGEYYGYTF.

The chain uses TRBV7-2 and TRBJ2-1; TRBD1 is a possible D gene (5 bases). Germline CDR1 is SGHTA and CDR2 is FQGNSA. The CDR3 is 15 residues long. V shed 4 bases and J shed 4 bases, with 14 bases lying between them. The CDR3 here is CASSSRQKDYNEQFF. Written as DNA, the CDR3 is TGTGCCAGCAGCTCCCGACAGAAGGATTACAATGAGCAGTTCTTC.

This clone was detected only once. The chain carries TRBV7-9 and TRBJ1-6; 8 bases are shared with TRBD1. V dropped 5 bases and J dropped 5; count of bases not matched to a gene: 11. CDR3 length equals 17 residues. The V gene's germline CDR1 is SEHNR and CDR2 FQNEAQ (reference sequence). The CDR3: CASSLRAGGRDNSPLHF. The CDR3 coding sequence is TGTGCCAGCAGCCTTCGAGCAGGGGGCCGCGATAATTCACCCCTCCACTTT.

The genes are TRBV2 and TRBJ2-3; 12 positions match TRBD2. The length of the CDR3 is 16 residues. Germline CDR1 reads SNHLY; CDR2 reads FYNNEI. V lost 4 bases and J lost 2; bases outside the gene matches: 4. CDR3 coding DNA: TGTGCCAGCAGTGTAACTAGCGGGAGGACCACAGATACGCAGTATTTT. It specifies CASSVTSGRTTDTQYF.

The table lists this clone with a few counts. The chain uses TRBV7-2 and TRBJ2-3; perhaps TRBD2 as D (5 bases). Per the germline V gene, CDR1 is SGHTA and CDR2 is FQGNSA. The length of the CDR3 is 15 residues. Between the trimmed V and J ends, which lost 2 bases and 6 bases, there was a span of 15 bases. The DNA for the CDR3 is TGTGCCAGCAGCTTATTGGTCATGTCGGGGGATACGCAGTATTTT. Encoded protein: CASSLLVMSGDTQYF.

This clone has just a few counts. CDR3 sequence (DNA): TGTGCCAGTAAGCCGAATCAGAACACTGAAGCTTTCTTT. Translating it yields CASKPNQNTEAFF. This chain links TRBV19 with TRBJ1-1; unclear D gene. Trimming took 7 bases from V and 1 from J, leaving 10 bases between them. The CDR3 extends over 13 amino acids. Germline V CDR1 and CDR2: LNHDA, SQIVND (reference sequence).

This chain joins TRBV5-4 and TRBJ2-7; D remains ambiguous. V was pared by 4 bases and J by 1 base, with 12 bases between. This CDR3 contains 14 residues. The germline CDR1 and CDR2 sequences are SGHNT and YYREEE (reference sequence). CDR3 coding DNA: TGTGCCAGCAGCCCGGACCCATTTTCCTACGAGCAGTACTTC. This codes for CASSPDPFSYEQYF.

CDR3 nucleotides: TGTGCCAGCAGCTTAGCCCGTGGGGAGGCGGGAGTTGTGTACGAGCAGTACTTC. Translated: CASSLARGEAGVVYEQYF. The chain carries TRBV7-8 and TRBJ2-7, with 7 nucleotides matching TRBD2. This CDR3 has 18 residues. Trimming removed 0 bases from V and 4 bases from J; junction bases left unmatched: 15. Germline V lookup: CDR1 SGHVS, CDR2 FQNEAQ.

CDR3 region: CASSQNPYARASGNTIYF. In DNA form, the CDR3 reads TGCGCCAGCAGTCAAAACCCCTACGCCAGGGCCTCTGGAAACACCATATATTTT. The chain employs TRBV23-1 and TRBJ1-3; tentative D call: TRBD1 (5 bases). TRBV23-1 is marked as an open reading frame, function uncertain. CDR3 size: 18 residues. The ends were cut back, 2 bases at V and 0 bases at J, with 17 bases in the middle.

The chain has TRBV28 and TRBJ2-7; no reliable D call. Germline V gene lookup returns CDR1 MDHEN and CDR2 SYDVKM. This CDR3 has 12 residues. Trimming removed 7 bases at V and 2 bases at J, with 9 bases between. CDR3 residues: CASMRFPYEQYF. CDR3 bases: TGTGCCAGCATGAGGTTCCCCTACGAGCAGTACTTC.

The CDR3 bases are TGTGCCAGCAGGGATGGGACAGGGGACGGTCAGCCCCAGCATTTT. Translated, it gives CASRDGTGDGQPQHF. This sequence joins TRBV6-1 and TRBJ1-5; TRBD1 aligns across 10 bases. The CDR3 contains 15 residues. Trimming at V came to 6 bases and at J to 6 bases, leaving 8 bases not matched to a gene. CDR1 and CDR2 (germline): MNHNS, SASEGT.

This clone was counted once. CDR3 loop: CAISEASQPQHF. As DNA, the CDR3 is TGTGCCATCAGTGAGGCGAGTCAGCCCCAGCATTTT. This chain uses TRBV10-3 with TRBJ1-5; D gene uncertain. V lost 2 bases and J lost 6, with 5 bases in between. Germline V gene lookup returns CDR1 ENHRY and CDR2 SYGVKD. The CDR3 consists of 12 residues.

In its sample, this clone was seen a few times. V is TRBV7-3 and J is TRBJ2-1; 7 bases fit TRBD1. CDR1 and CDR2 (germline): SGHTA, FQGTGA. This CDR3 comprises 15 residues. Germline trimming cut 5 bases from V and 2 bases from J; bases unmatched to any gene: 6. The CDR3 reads CASSERQGAYNEQFF. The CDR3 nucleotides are TGTGCCAGCAGCGAGCGACAGGGAGCCTACAATGAGCAGTTCTTC.

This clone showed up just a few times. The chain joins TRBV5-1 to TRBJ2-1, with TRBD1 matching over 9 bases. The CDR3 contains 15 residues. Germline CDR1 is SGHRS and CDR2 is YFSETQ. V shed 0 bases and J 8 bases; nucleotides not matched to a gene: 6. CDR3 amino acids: CASSLEGQGIHEQFF. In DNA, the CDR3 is TGCGCCAGCAGCTTGGAAGGACAGGGGATACATGAGCAGTTCTTC.

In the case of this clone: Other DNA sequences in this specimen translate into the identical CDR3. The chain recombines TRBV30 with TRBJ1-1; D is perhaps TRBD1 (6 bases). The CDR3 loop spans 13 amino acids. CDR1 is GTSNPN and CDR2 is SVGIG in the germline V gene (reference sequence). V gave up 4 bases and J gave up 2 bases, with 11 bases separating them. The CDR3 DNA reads TGTGCCTGGAATCAGGGGTCCAACACTGAAGCTTTCTTT. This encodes CAWNQGSNTEAFF.

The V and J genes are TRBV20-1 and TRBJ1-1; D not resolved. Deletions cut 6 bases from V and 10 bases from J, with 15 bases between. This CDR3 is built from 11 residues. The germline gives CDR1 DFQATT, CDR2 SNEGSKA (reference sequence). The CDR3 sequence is CSALLAPGAFF. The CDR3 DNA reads TGCAGTGCCCTTTTGGCCCCGGGAGCTTTCTTT.

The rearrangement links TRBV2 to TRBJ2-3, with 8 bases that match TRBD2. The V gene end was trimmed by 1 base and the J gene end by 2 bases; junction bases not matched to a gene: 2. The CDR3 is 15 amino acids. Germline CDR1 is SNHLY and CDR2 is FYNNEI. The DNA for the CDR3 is TGTGCCAGCAGTGAAGAGCGGGGGCCCACAGATACGCAGTATTTT. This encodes CASSEERGPTDTQYF.

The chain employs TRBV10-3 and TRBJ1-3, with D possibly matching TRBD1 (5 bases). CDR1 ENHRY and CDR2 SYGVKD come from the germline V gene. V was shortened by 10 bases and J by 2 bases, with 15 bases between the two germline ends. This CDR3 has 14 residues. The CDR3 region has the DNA TGTGCCACGGTGCTTGGGGGTACTGGAAACACCATATATTTT. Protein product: CATVLGGTGNTIYF.

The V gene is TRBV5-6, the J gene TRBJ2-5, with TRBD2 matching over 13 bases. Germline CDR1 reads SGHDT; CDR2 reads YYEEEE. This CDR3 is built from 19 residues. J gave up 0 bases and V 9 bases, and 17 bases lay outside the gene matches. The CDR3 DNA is TGTGCCACCCCTAGGGGGTGGACTAGCGGGGGATTGTACCAAGAGACCCAGTACTTC. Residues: CATPRGWTSGGLYQETQYF.

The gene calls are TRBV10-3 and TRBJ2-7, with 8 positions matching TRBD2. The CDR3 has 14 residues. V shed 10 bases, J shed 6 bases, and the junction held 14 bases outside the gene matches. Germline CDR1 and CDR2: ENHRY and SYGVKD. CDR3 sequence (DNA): TGTGCCACACTTAGCCGGGAGGGCAAGTTCGAGCAGTACTTC. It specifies CATLSREGKFEQYF.

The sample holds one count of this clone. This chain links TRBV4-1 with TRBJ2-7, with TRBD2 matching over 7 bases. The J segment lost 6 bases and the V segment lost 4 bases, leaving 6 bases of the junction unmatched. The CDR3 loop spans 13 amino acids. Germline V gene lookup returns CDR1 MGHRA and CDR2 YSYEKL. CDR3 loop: CASSPRGGGEQYF. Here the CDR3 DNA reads TGCGCCAGCAGCCCTCGTGGGGGGGGCGAGCAGTACTTC.

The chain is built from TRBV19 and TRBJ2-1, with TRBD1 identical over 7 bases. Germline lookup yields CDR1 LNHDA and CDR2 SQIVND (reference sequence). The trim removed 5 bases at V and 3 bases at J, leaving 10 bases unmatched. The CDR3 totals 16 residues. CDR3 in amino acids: CASSPPRDRDYNEQFF. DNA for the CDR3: TGTGCCAGTAGTCCTCCCCGGGACAGAGACTACAATGAGCAGTTCTTC.

Here the CDR3 reads CATTGQGAGEQFF. The CDR3 DNA reads TGTGCCACTACAGGACAGGGGGCTGGTGAGCAGTTCTTC. The V gene is TRBV6-5, the J gene TRBJ2-1; 11 bases match TRBD1. This CDR3 comprises 13 residues. V lost 10 bases and J lost 9; bases outside the gene matches: 8. Germline V gene sequence: CDR1 MNHEY, CDR2 SVGAGI.

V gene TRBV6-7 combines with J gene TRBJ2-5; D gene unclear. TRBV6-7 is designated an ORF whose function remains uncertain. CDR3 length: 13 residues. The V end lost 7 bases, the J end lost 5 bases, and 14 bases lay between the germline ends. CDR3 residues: CASTRVFGETQYF. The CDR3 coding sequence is TGTGCCAGCACGAGAGTATTCGGGGAGACCCAGTACTTC.